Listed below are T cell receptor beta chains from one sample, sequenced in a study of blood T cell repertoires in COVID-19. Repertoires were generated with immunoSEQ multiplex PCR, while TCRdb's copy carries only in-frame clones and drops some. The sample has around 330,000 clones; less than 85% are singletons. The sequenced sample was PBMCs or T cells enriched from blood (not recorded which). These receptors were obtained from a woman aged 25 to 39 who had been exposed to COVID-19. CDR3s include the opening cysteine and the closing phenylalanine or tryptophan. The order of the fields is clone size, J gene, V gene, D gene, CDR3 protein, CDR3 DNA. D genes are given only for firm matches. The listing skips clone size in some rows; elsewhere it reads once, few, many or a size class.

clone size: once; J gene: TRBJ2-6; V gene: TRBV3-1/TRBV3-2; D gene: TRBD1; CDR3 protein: CASRPTGAGANVLTF; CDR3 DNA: TGTGCCAGCAGACCAACAGGGGCAGGGGCCAACGTCCTGACTTTC
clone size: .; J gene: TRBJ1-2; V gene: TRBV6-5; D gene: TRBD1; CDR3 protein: CASSYAQGNGYTF; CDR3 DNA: TGTGCCAGCAGTTACGCACAGGGGAACGGCTACACCTTC
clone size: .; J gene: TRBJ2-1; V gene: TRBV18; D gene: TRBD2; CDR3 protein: CASSPPGLAGPLNEQFF; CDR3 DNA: TGTGCCAGCTCACCACCCGGACTAGCGGGGCCTCTTAATGAGCAGTTCTTC
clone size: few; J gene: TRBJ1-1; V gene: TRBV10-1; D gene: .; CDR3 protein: CASSDRGNTEAFF; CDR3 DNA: TGCGCCAGCAGTGACAGGGGGAACACTGAAGCTTTCTTT
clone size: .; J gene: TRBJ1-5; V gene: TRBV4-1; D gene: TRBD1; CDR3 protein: CASSHTQGAGNQPQHF; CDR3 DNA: TGCGCCAGCAGCCACACTCAGGGGGCAGGCAATCAGCCCCAGCATTTT
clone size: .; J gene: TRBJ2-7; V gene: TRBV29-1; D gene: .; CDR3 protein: CSVERDSYEQYF; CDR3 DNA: TGCAGCGTTGAGCGGGACTCCTACGAGCAGTACTTC
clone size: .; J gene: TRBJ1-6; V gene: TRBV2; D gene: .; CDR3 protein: CASNRDNSPLHF; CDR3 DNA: TGTGCCAGCAACAGAGATAATTCACCCCTCCACTTT
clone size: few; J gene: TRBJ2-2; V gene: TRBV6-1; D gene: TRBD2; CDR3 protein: CASSEALGLVANTGELFF; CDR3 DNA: TGTGCCAGCAGTGAAGCGCTGGGACTAGTCGCGAACACCGGGGAGCTGTTTTTT